Listed below are T cell receptor beta chains from one sample, sequenced in a study of shared clonotypes between healthy human individuals. Profiling relied on immunoSEQ multiplex PCR, and the TCRdb table lists in-frame clones only, not all of them. The sample consists of about 2.1 million clones, just under 95% of them appearing once. The sequencing sample was made of naive CD8+ T cells from PBMCs. All receptors come from a man between 18 and 35 years old in good health. Some clones in this sample may be carry-over from other donors' samples. CDR3s include the opening cysteine and the closing phenylalanine or tryptophan. Each record gives: D gene, V gene, clone size, J gene, CDR3 protein, CDR3 DNA. The D gene is left open where the match is weak. For some rows the clone size is stated as once, few or many, or as a class when expanded; others skip it.

-	TRBV4-1	-	TRBJ2-1	CASSQRWSSYNEQFF	TGCGCCAGCAGCCAAAGGTGGAGCTCCTACAATGAGCAGTTCTTC
TRBD2	TRBV10-2	-	TRBJ2-1	CASSLGLAGGNEQFF	TGCGCCAGCAGCCTCGGACTAGCGGGAGGGAATGAGCAGTTCTTC
-	TRBV11-2	-	TRBJ2-1	CASSLESRGGEQFF	TGTGCCAGCAGCTTAGAGTCTAGGGGTGGTGAGCAGTTCTTC
TRBD1	TRBV10-2	-	TRBJ1-2	CASSEEEGTGGFYGYTF	TGCGCCAGCAGTGAGGAAGAAGGGACAGGGGGATTCTATGGCTACACCTTC
-	TRBV28	once	TRBJ1-2	CASSLRLGIYGYTF	TGTGCCAGCAGTTTACGGTTGGGGATCTATGGCTACACCTTC
-	TRBV4-1	-	TRBJ2-1	CASSPVRRHNEQFF	TGCGCCAGCAGCCCAGTCCGTCGCCACAATGAGCAGTTCTTC
-	TRBV9	-	TRBJ2-1	CASSVAREQGEQFF	TGTGCCAGCAGCGTTGCAAGGGAACAAGGAGAGCAGTTCTTC
TRBD1	TRBV4-2	-	TRBJ2-5	CASSQDGDSQETQYF	TGTGCCAGCAGCCAAGATGGGGACAGCCAAGAGACCCAGTACTTC
-	TRBV28	-	TRBJ2-7	CASSPGTDFYEQYF	TGTGCCAGCAGTCCAGGGACGGACTTCTACGAGCAGTACTTC
TRBD1	TRBV30	-	TRBJ1-2	CAWNSGTAYGYTF	TGTGCCTGGAATTCCGGGACAGCATATGGCTACACCTTC
-	TRBV28	-	TRBJ2-7	CASSPGHFYEQYF	TGTGCCAGCAGCCCGGGACACTTCTACGAGCAGTACTTC
TRBD2	TRBV7-9	-	TRBJ2-5	CASSLAMIAGAETQYF	TGTGCCAGCAGCTTAGCGATGATAGCGGGAGCGGAGACCCAGTACTTC
-	TRBV7-9	-	TRBJ2-5	CASSLELGKETQYF	TGTGCCAGCAGCTTAGAGTTGGGTAAAGAGACCCAGTACTTC
TRBD1	TRBV10-3	-	TRBJ1-4	CAISPTGELRANEKLFF	TGTGCCATCAGCCCGACAGGGGAACTTAGGGCTAATGAAAAACTGTTTTTT
TRBD1	TRBV5-6	-	TRBJ1-2	CASSLMGQGGFADGYTF	TGTGCCAGCAGCTTGATGGGACAGGGGGGGTTTGCTGATGGCTACACCTTC
TRBD1	TRBV7-2	-	TRBJ2-1	CASSLVTGPSSYNEQFF	TGTGCCAGCAGCTTAGTGACAGGGCCGAGCTCCTACAATGAGCAGTTCTTC
-	TRBV9	-	TRBJ2-5	CASSAPPGGGRETQYF	TGTGCCAGCAGCGCCCCCCCGGGCGGCGGGCGGGAGACCCAGTACTTC